Detailed here is one T cell receptor (beta chain). Its specific antigen is unknown. The cohort consisted of approximately 670 healthy bone marrow donors. Cohort members were all nominally healthy when sampled, although unrecorded immune exposures were likely present. The donor tested CMV seropositive, placing the donor among the 250 to 350 seropositive members of the cohort. Every donor gave a peripheral blood sample, and the peripheral blood mononuclear cells from that sample were used for TCR beta sequencing. Genomic DNA was extracted from the blood cell samples with the Qiagen DNeasy Blood Extraction Kit. The library was built by means of the immunoSEQ multiplex PCR assay. The multiplex PCR relied on a mix of 60 forward primers for TCR Vbeta segments and 13 reverse primers for TCR Jbeta segments. The CDR3 region of rearranged TCR beta genes was amplified from genomic DNA by a multiplex PCR assay. On the Illumina HiSeq System, the amplified TCR beta libraries were sequenced as 87-base-pair reads. In the authors' own workflow: A later analysis tallied 75 million to 85 million unique TCR beta chains across the 666 repertoires, and around 10 million of those chains were shared by two or more donors. Raw reads were error-corrected and collapsed into unique sequences by a nearest-neighbor algorithm in which closely related sequences were merged to remove PCR and sequencing errors. V, D and J gene segments were assigned by aligning CDR3 sequences to IMGT reference sequences. For a sequence to be retained, a match of at least six nucleotides to both a V gene segment and a J gene segment was required. A rearrangement was called productive if the CDR3 had no stop codons and remained in frame with V and J, and every other rearrangement was called non-productive. Following IMGT convention, CDR3 was defined as the stretch from the second conserved V-encoded cysteine up to the conserved J-encoded phenylalanine. The earlier analysis of 550 to 650 of the donors excluded any sequence lacking an unambiguous match to a single V gene segment. In an earlier analysis of a few hundred of the donors, a V segment was called functional when productive rearrangements were above 56.7%, and segregating when the standard deviation between donors exceeded 5%. A statistical classification framework was developed to diagnose cytomegalovirus status using the catalog of TCR beta chain sequences. In a later analysis, V and J genes were assigned by comparing TCR nucleotide sequences against IMGT/GENE-DB human TR gene sequences. A later analysis assigned CDR3 sequences and most-parsimonious VDJ recombination scenarios with the TCRdist pipeline. In a later analysis, each TCR beta chain was defined by its CDR3 amino acid sequence together with its V-gene family, and reads without a unique V-gene family were excluded. In a later analysis, 450 to 600 highly shared, low-generation-probability nucleotide sequences were removed to address suspected cross-contamination and a sequencing artifact. For each public chain, a later analysis derived a clonal expansion index from normalized ranks of inferred template counts within each repertoire. Generation probabilities in a later analysis came from a VDJ recombination model fitted to out-of-frame rearrangements, and those results were checked against IGoR. In a later analysis, hypergeometric tests were used to score TCR-TCR, TCR-HLA and TCR-CMV co-occurrence, with a repertoire-size bias correction applied to TCR pairs. In a later analysis, false discovery rates were estimated by permuting HLA or CMV assignments 20 times. In a later analysis, co-occurring TCRs were grouped with DBSCAN, and TCRdist sequence similarity was added when clustering was performed within HLA-allele-positive subsets. For co-occurrence clustering, repertoires with fewer than 30,000 or more than 120,000 public chains were excluded, along with five repertoires with anomalous nucleotide sharing. TCRdb re-hosts the immuneACCESS table, in-frame sequences only. Its copies lack some clones; in the studies checked, an unresolved V gene accounts for under half of them, and the cause for the rest is not known. The DNA gave D and trimming, while V, J and clone size come from that table. The table held for this sample gives around 210,000 clones. The ten largest clones take up about 1% of the sample.

The trim is 2 bases for V and 1 base for J, with a gap of 5 bases between the germline ends. As encoded in the germline V gene, CDR1 is SQVTM while CDR2 is ANQGSEA. Counted from cysteine to phenylalanine, this CDR3 has 12 amino acids. Just CDR3 DNA is preserved here, 36 bases in frame from base 1. The sample is drawn from a study of cytomegalovirus exposure and HLA in healthy donors (dated by TCRdb to the late 2010s). Describing the broader study: In an earlier analysis of 587 of the donors, 276 Gb of sequence data and some 100 million unique TCR beta sequences from 150 million to 200 million T cells were reported. Roughly 310 gigabases of sequencing data and approximately 84 million unique TCR sequences were included in an early release covering about 700 HLA-typed donors. The genetic ancestry cluster associated with self-reported Caucasian donors included 80% to 90% of the 398 genotyped donors. The study was designed to test whether signatures of past pathogen exposure could be identified by cataloging public T cell receptors. The T cell repertoires of 700 or so subjects were profiled by immunosequencing and related to cytomegalovirus serostatus. A separate validation cohort of roughly 130 different subjects was used in addition to the approximately 700-subject first cohort. To predict cytomegalovirus infection status, the study combined high-throughput TCR immunosequencing, statistical association of individual TCRs with disease status, and machine learning. A later analysis re-analyzed previously published TCR beta repertoires from several hundred donors and added high-resolution HLA genotyping to study TCR occurrence patterns. Rather than using new phenotypic data, the later analysis identified candidate immune exposures from TCR beta sequences and from how often those sequences occurred across donors. An earlier analysis of roughly 580 of the donors used high-throughput TCR beta sequencing to judge whether each TCR beta V gene segment behaved as functional or pseudogenic. Donor age, sex, ethnicity and CMV serostatus were collected together with the repertoire data. A later genetic analysis took genome-wide SNP genotypes for about 65% of the roughly 670 donors and used that subset as a discovery cohort. All discovery cohort repertoires had been generated on a single sequencing platform. HLA typing included class I and class II loci at four-digit resolution. Typing coverage differed by locus: A, B, C, DRB1 and DQB1 were typed in roughly 629-630 donors, DQA1 in 500 to 550, DPA1 in some 610, and DPB1 in just under 490. Because of strong linkage in the cohort, four to six DR-DQ haplotypes were treated as single units for association and clustering. On average, around 240,000 unique TCR beta nucleotide sequences were sequenced per donor among 398 genotyped donors of the cohort, with around 19% of those sequences being non-productive.

Broad study findings and their caveats: In vitro tests confirmed that a few of the cytomegalovirus-associated TCR beta chains recognize cytomegalovirus antigens. When HLA alleles, especially DR and DQ, strongly co-occurred, TCR associations were difficult to assign to individual alleles. In a later analysis, TCR association rates were found to vary across HLA loci, with the most associated TCRs seen for DRB1 alleles and the fewest for HLA-C alleles. In the study, some 180 TCR beta chains were listed as associated with cytomegalovirus. The classifier was reported to diagnose cytomegalovirus status with high specificity and sensitivity in both the original and validation cohorts. According to a later genetic analysis, donors in an Asian-associated ancestry cluster had fewer N-insertions in productive TCRs than the approximately 650-donor mean. Broadly in line with IMGT annotations, most TCR beta V segments showed up in productive rearrangements about 87% or about 30% of the time in an earlier analysis of 450 to 750 of the donors. A cluster of highly shared sequence variants was judged likely to be a technical artifact of the sequencing pipeline. Presence/absence analyses assumed roughly uniform sequencing depth across donors, an assumption that may not hold. The earlier analysis of a few hundred of the donors excluded approximately 15 rarely observed V segments, including chromosome 9 orphons, because counts were too low. At a false discovery rate of 0.05, a later analysis linked roughly 17,000 TCR beta sequences to specific HLA alleles. In a later analysis, most CMV-associated TCR beta chains were found to appear HLA-restricted, with HLA associations seemingly driven largely by CMV exposure. In a later genetic analysis, a missense DCLRE1C variant was associated with V-gene and J-gene trimming of TCR beta chains, and the association was replicated in an independent cohort. Linkage disequilibrium might explain the correlated functional status among segregating V segments, but an unknown experimental factor could not be excluded. Some IMGT-functional V segments, including TRBV6-2 and TRBV6-3, could not be told apart with the 87-base-pair reads, so those segments were excluded. In this cohort, only TCR beta chains were sequenced, and detectable features were limited by the absence of alpha or paired-chain data. Several of the top co-occurrence clusters appeared to be linked to parvovirus B19, influenza, CMV and Epstein-Barr virus, according to a later analysis. HLA typing was unavailable for some donors at each locus, so association tests used only the typed subset. A later analysis found that HLA-associated TCR beta chains were more clonally expanded and had lower generation probabilities than equally common non-associated chains. Immune exposure information for the cohort was limited to CMV serostatus. The authors suggested that the approach could potentially be generalized to other disease states and immunological phenotypes. Across donors, most TCR sequences were observed very rarely, whereas some public TCRs were present in many individuals. A further reported finding was that TCR beta sequences accurately predicted the HLA-A and HLA-B alleles for most subjects in the first cohort.

Here the chain combines TRBV29-1 and TRBJ1-1, and possibly TRBD1, on 5 matching bases. The sample was PBMCs. This TCR came from a woman aged 30 to 39 in good health and CMV-seropositive. The DNA is TGCAGCGTTGAACAGGGGAACACTGAAGCTTTCTTT. This is translated as CSVEQGNTEAFF.